This T cell receptor (beta chain) is drawn from a study of blood T cell repertoires in COVID-19. Whole-study context: From T cells, B-cell-depleted T cells, or PBMCs came the material, which was cDNA or gDNA.

The CDR3 loop spans 15 amino acids. The germline V gene encodes CDR1 MRHNA and CDR2 SNTAGT. Losses at the gene ends were 3 bases for V and 5 bases for J; bases not matched to a gene: 7. Study processing details: Reference gene primer amplification gave estimated nucleated cell counts. The protocol was immunoSEQ multiplex PCR, while the TCRdb copy is restricted to in-frame clones and leaves out a portion. V, J and clone size reflect that table, while D and trimming were determined from the DNA. Counted here are over 250,000 clones, 85% to 90% occurring once; the ten biggest clones make up over 2%. Adults between about 18 and 89 years of age took part from under 30 US areas. Donors were grouped by their self-reported clinical history.

The sample was PBMCs or T cells enriched from blood (not recorded which). The rearrangement links TRBV6-4 to TRBJ1-1; 9 bases align to TRBD1. The receptor was isolated from a woman aged 18-29 years who had recovered from COVID-19. CDR3 amino acids: CASSDSGTGNTEAFF. The CDR3, as DNA: TGTGCCAGCAGTGATTCCGGGACAGGGAATACTGAAGCTTTCTTT.